Each of the 23 T cell receptor beta chains below was sequenced from the same sample in a study of response to subunit inactivated influenza vaccine. Via MiXCR, TCRdb re-called the RT-PCR reads, giving one row per CDR3 protein. Altogether about 830,000 distinct CDR3 sequences are present, around 18% being singletons, with the ten largest covering roughly a tenth. The sample was PBMCs from blood, taken approximately 5 days after vaccination. The source is a man aged 50 or older who received an inactivated influenza vaccine.

DNA of the CDR3: TGCAGCGTTGACTGGGCAGGGCAAGAGACCCAGTACTTC. This gives the protein CSVDWAGQETQYF. The chain carries TRBV29-1 and TRBJ2-5; possibly TRBD1 for D (5 bases). The V and J ends lost 3 bases and 2 bases respectively, with 10 bases between them. Germline V CDR1 and CDR2: SQVTM, ANQGSEA. There are 13 residues in the CDR3. The full variable domain, rest sourced from reference TRBV29-1 and TRBJ2-5, is SAVISQKPSRDICQRGTSLTIQCQVDSQVTMMFWYRQQPGQSLTLIATANQGSEATYESGFVIDKFPISRPNLTFSTLTVSNMSPEDSSIYLCSVDWAGQETQYFGPGTRLLVL.

This clonotype was counted a few times. This chain links TRBV7-2 with TRBJ2-1; maybe TRBD2 (6 bases). This CDR3 has 16 amino acids. V lost 2 bases and J 2 bases, leaving 13 bases between the germline ends. In germline, CDR1 is SGHTA, CDR2 FQGNSA. CDR3 in amino acids: CASSLSEGLPYNEQFF. The CDR3 nucleotides read TGTGCCAGCAGCTTAAGCGAAGGACTACCCTACAATGAGCAGTTCTTC.

This clonotype appeared once. This chain links TRBV5-6 with TRBJ2-1, with 10 nucleotides matching TRBD1. CDR3 length: 13 amino acids. Germline loops: CDR1 SGHDT, CDR2 YYEEEE. The J segment lost 9 bases and the V segment lost 5 bases, leaving 5 bases of the junction unmatched. The CDR3 nucleotides read TGTGCCAGCAGTCGTGACAGGGGGCTTGAGCAGTTCTTC. Encoded protein: CASSRDRGLEQFF.

This clonotype was detected ten times or more. The rearrangement joins TRBV24-1 to TRBJ2-6; possibly TRBD1 or TRBD2 for D (5 bases each). The CDR3 sequence is 17 residues long. CDR1 is KGHDR and CDR2 is SFDVKD in the germline V gene. The ends were cut back, 3 bases at V and 2 bases at J, with 13 bases in the middle. This chain's CDR3 is CATSDARRGAGANVLTF. CDR3 DNA sequence: TGTGCCACCAGTGATGCCCGAAGAGGGGCTGGGGCCAACGTCCTGACTTTC.

This clonotype showed up just a few times. CDR3 sequence reads: CSARDPGLSDEQYF. Written as DNA, the CDR3 is TGCAGTGCTAGAGATCCGGGACTGAGTGACGAGCAGTACTTC. The chain employs TRBV20-1 and TRBJ2-7; D perhaps matches TRBD2 (6 bases). The CDR3 contains 14 residues. V was pared by 0 bases and J by 5 bases, with 14 bases between. Germline-derived CDR1 and CDR2 are DFQATT and SNEGSKA (reference sequence).

This clonotype was counted a few times. The chain couples TRBV6-2 or TRBV6-3 to TRBJ2-5; D uncertain. Trimming stripped 2 bases from V and 0 bases from J, with 4 bases between. From germline, CDR1 is MNHEY and CDR2 SVGEGT. The CDR3 is made up of 13 amino acids. CDR3 residues: CASSYVYQETQYF. The CDR3 DNA reads TGTGCCAGCAGTTACGTGTACCAAGAGACCCAGTACTTC.

The chain uses TRBV12-3 or TRBV12-4 and TRBJ1-3; TRBD1 might be the D (6 bases). Trimming cost V 6 bases and J 4 bases, with 16 bases left between them. The CDR3 contains 15 residues. The CDR3 DNA reads TGTGCCAGCAGGCCCACCGGGACAAGCGGAAACACCATATATTTT. Its translation: CASRPTGTSGNTIYF.

The CDR3 loop is CASTGTGVHEQYF. The CDR3 bases are TGTGCCAGCACCGGGACAGGGGTCCACGAGCAGTACTTC. J is TRBJ2-7 and V is TRBV12-3 or TRBV12-4; TRBD1 matches 10 bases. Trimming at V came to 7 bases and at J to 5 bases, leaving 5 bases not matched to a gene. The CDR3 loop spans 13 amino acids.

V is TRBV4-2 and J is TRBJ2-3; unclear D gene. This CDR3 has 17 residues. Germline CDR1 is LGHNA and CDR2 is YNFKEQ. With 0 bases removed from V and 4 bases from J, the gap between germline ends came to 17 bases. The CDR3 DNA is TGTGCCAGCAGCCAAGATTCGGTAGGACCTGTGCCAGATACGCAGTATTTT. Translation: CASSQDSVGPVPDTQYF.

The chain links TRBV6-1 to TRBJ2-5, with a tentative D call TRBD1 (6 bases). Per germline, CDR1 MNHNS and CDR2 SASEGT. Between the trimmed V and J ends, which lost 3 bases and 4 bases, there was a span of 9 bases. The CDR3 totals 13 residues. Here the CDR3 reads CASSEPGAETQYF. The CDR3 region has the DNA TGTGCCAGCAGTGAGCCAGGGGCAGAGACCCAGTACTTC.

This clonotype was seen a handful of times. The CDR3 spells CASRRDREDTEAFF. The CDR3 DNA reads as TGTGCCAGCAGGAGGGACAGGGAGGACACTGAAGCTTTCTTT. The chain links TRBV9 to TRBJ1-1; 9 bases agree with TRBD1. J was trimmed by 3 bases and V by 5 bases; bases with no gene match: 5. Germline V gene sequence: CDR1 SGDLS, CDR2 YYNGEE. The CDR3 runs 14 residues. The full variable domain, rest sourced from reference TRBV9 and TRBJ1-1, is DSGVTQTPKHLITATGQRVTLRCSPRSGDLSVYWYQQSLDQGLQFLIQYYNGEERAKGNILERFSAQQFPDLHSELNLSSLELGDSALYFCASRRDREDTEAFFGQGTRLTVV.

This clonotype has just a few counts. The rearrangement uses TRBV12-3 or TRBV12-4 and TRBJ1-1, with 7 bases fitting TRBD1. The CDR3 extends over 14 amino acids. The V and J ends lost 7 bases and 0 bases, in that order; junction bases with no gene match: 5. CDR3 in amino acids: CASTGQALNTEAFF. The CDR3 nucleotides are TGTGCCAGCACCGGACAGGCCCTGAACACTGAAGCTTTCTTT.

This chain links TRBV7-2 with TRBJ1-4; no definite D call. From germline, CDR1 is SGHTA and CDR2 FQGNSA. This CDR3 comprises 16 residues. V lost 1 base to trimming and J lost 2 bases, with 11 bases between them. CDR3 sequence reads: CASSLDSVGTNEKLFF. CDR3 coding DNA: TGTGCCAGCAGCTTAGACAGTGTTGGCACTAATGAAAAACTGTTTTTT.

The chain recombines TRBV20-1 with TRBJ1-5; D possibly corresponds to TRBD1 (5 bases). Looked up from germline, CDR1 is DFQATT and CDR2 is SNEGSKA (reference sequence). CDR3 length: 17 residues. Trimming cost V 4 bases and J 4 bases, with 23 bases left between them. The CDR3: CSAKGQELIKSNQPQHF. As DNA, the CDR3 is TGCAGTGCTAAAGGACAAGAGTTGATCAAATCGAATCAGCCCCAGCATTTT.

This clonotype turned up a few times. The rearrangement joins TRBV7-2 to TRBJ2-7; D is uncertain. Germline V lookup: CDR1 SGHTA, CDR2 FQGNSA. The ends were cut back, 1 base at V and 6 bases at J, with 10 bases in the middle. This CDR3 region has 13 residues. CDR3 amino acids: CASSLVSGREQYF. The CDR3 DNA reads as TGTGCCAGCAGCTTAGTTAGTGGGCGCGAGCAGTACTTC.

The table lists this clonotype with many counts. This rearrangement joins TRBV7-8 to TRBJ2-1; TRBD2 matches at 10 bases. The V gene's germline CDR1 is SGHVS and CDR2 FQNEAQ. J lost 8 bases, V lost 2 bases, and 6 bases had no gene match. The CDR3 consists of 15 residues. The CDR3 spells CASSLFASGGYEQFF. In nucleotides, the CDR3 is TGTGCCAGCAGCTTATTCGCTAGCGGGGGCTATGAGCAGTTCTTC.

This clonotype was seen repeatedly, ten times or more. The J gene is TRBJ2-1, the V gene TRBV6-2 or TRBV6-3; D not certain. Trimming took off 1 base at V and 8 bases at J, with 9 bases between the two ends. The germline CDR1 and CDR2 sequences are MNHEY and SVGEGT. CDR3 length: 13 amino acids. DNA of the CDR3: TGTGCCAGCAGTTACTGGTCTCGAGATGAGCAGTTCTTC. The encoded protein is CASSYWSRDEQFF.

This chain connects TRBV20-1 to TRBJ1-2; D is ambiguous. The V gene's germline CDR1 is DFQATT and CDR2 SNEGSKA (reference sequence). The CDR3 loop spans 14 amino acids. Trimming took off 4 bases at V and 6 bases at J, with 18 bases between the two ends. The CDR3 region has the DNA TGCAGTGCTACCCAACGAGGAATCGGGAATGGCTACACCTTC. Encoded protein: CSATQRGIGNGYTF.

This clonotype has just a few counts. The chain combines TRBV12-3 or TRBV12-4 with TRBJ2-7; 9 bases align to TRBD1. This CDR3 is built from 14 residues. The ends lost 7 bases at V and 2 bases at J; junction bases unmatched: 6. CDR3: CASKWTGEAYEQYF. The CDR3 DNA follows: TGTGCCAGCAAGTGGACAGGGGAGGCCTACGAGCAGTACTTC.

The rearrangement joins TRBV7-9 to TRBJ1-6; the D gene is possibly TRBD1 (6 bases). The V gene lost 2 bases and the J gene lost 9 bases, with 14 bases spanning the gap. Germline values: CDR1 SEHNR, CDR2 FQNEAQ (reference sequence). The CDR3 loop spans 15 amino acids. This CDR3 is CASSLSDRRGSPLHF. In DNA form, the CDR3 reads TGTGCCAGCAGCTTATCCGACAGGAGAGGTTCACCCCTCCACTTT.

This clonotype has a handful of counts. The rearrangement joins TRBV7-2 to TRBJ2-7, with 9 nucleotides matching TRBD1. Germline CDR1 reads SGHTA; CDR2 reads FQGNSA. The CDR3 sequence is 17 residues long. V dropped 5 bases and J dropped 2; count of bases not matched to a gene: 13. The CDR3 nucleotides read TGTGCCAGCAGCCCCACCCGGCCGGACAGGGGTACCTACGAGCAGTACTTC. Its protein is CASSPTRPDRGTYEQYF.

This clonotype turned up a few times. The chain couples TRBV3-1 to TRBJ2-3; 7 bases fit TRBD2. V lost 0 bases and J lost 2; bases outside the gene matches: 2. There are 15 residues in the CDR3. Germline lookup yields CDR1 LGHDT and CDR2 YNNKEL (reference sequence). This CDR3 is CASSQEAGATDTQYF. Written as DNA, the CDR3 is TGTGCCAGCAGCCAAGAGGCGGGAGCCACAGATACGCAGTATTTT.

This clonotype occurred a few times. The V gene is TRBV3-1, the J gene TRBJ2-1, with 9 bases matching TRBD1. CDR1 and CDR2 (germline): LGHDT, YNNKEL (reference sequence). The CDR3 covers 14 residues. J gave up 7 bases and V 8 bases, and 9 bases lay outside the gene matches. This CDR3 is CASGQQGARNEQFF. CDR3 coding DNA: TGTGCCAGCGGACAACAGGGGGCGAGGAATGAGCAGTTCTTC.